These 21 T cell receptor beta chains originate from one sample sequenced in a study of shared clonotypes between healthy human individuals. Clones were read by immunoSEQ multiplex PCR, and TCRdb kept only the in-frame ones, dropping some. The sample includes hundreds of thousands of clones, approximately 73% of them seen just once. Material for sequencing was memory CD4+ T cells sorted from blood. Subset denoted: CD45RA-negative fraction. The receptor source for this set is a woman in her thirties in good health.

This clone was picked up many times. Other DNA sequences of this sample code for an identical CDR3. J is TRBJ2-5 and V is TRBV2; D call uncertain. This CDR3 region has 11 residues. V was trimmed by 7 bases and J by 5 bases, leaving 8 bases between them. Germline V gene lookup returns CDR1 SNHLY and CDR2 FYNNEI. CDR3 sequence reads: CASTQEETQYF. The CDR3 nucleotides are TGTGCCAGCACGCAGGAGGAGACCCAGTACTTC.

The genes are TRBV5-4 and TRBJ2-1, with D perhaps TRBD2 (5 bases). Trimming removed 0 bases from V and 9 bases from J, with 13 bases in between. Germline V gene data show CDR1 as SGHNT and CDR2 as YYREEE (reference sequence). The CDR3 extends over 14 amino acids. The CDR3 DNA follows: TGTGCCAGCAGCTTGGCGGGATATAATAGTGAGCAGTTCTTC. This sequence encodes CASSLAGYNSEQFF.

This sequence joins TRBV27 and TRBJ2-3, with D possibly being TRBD1 or TRBD2 (5 bases each). Germline values: CDR1 MNHEY, CDR2 SMNVEV (reference sequence). This CDR3 has 18 residues. Trimming stripped 3 bases from V and 4 bases from J, with 23 bases between. DNA for the CDR3: TGTGCCAGCAGTTTTTTATCGTCTTGGGGGATTCAGTCAGATACGCAGTATTTT. Translating gives CASSFLSSWGIQSDTQYF.

The rearrangement joins TRBV11-2 to TRBJ2-1; D unclear. V lost 1 base to trimming and J lost 10 bases, with 11 bases between them. The CDR3 is made up of 13 amino acids. Germline V gene data show CDR1 as SGHAT and CDR2 as FQNNGV. The CDR3 DNA is TGTGCCAGCAGCTTAGCCAGCGCTGACGAGCAGTTCTTC. The encoded protein is CASSLASADEQFF.

The V gene is TRBV7-8, the J gene TRBJ2-1; TRBD2 matches 7 bases. The CDR3 runs to 17 residues. CDR1 SGHVS and CDR2 FQNEAQ come from the germline V gene. Trimming cost V 7 bases and J 0 bases; bases outside gene matches: 12. CDR3 bases: TGTGCCAGCAAAAGACCCCTGCTAGCGGCCTCCTACAATGAGCAGTTCTTC. Protein sequence: CASKRPLLAASYNEQFF.

J is TRBJ1-5 and V is TRBV9, with TRBD1 as a possible D gene (5 bases). Germline assignment: CDR1 SGDLS and CDR2 YYNGEE. Trimming removed 3 bases from V and 5 bases from J, with 9 bases in between. CDR3 size: 13 residues. This chain's CDR3 is CASSGGLDQPQHF. The CDR3 bases are TGTGCCAGCAGCGGGGGCTTGGATCAGCCCCAGCATTTT. The whole variable domain, filled in from reference TRBV9 and TRBJ1-5, reads DSGVTQTPKHLITATGQRVTLRCSPRSGDLSVYWYQQSLDQGLQFLIQYYNGEERAKGNILERFSAQQFPDLHSELNLSSLELGDSALYFCASSGGLDQPQHFGDGTRLSIL.

The rearrangement uses TRBV5-1 and TRBJ2-3, with D possibly being TRBD2 (5 bases). V lost 2 bases to trimming and J lost 4 bases, with 11 bases between them. The V gene's germline CDR1 is SGHRS and CDR2 YFSETQ. The CDR3 has 14 amino acids. The CDR3 region has the DNA TGCGCCAGCAGCTTAGGGAGTTCCGCAGATACGCAGTATTTT. It specifies CASSLGSSADTQYF.

V usage is TRBV11-3 and J usage is TRBJ2-5, with 7 bases fitting TRBD2. V lost 3 bases and J lost 2; bases outside the gene matches: 3. The CDR3 is made up of 14 amino acids. Germline V CDR1 and CDR2: SGHNT, YENEEA. The DNA for the CDR3 is TGTGCCAGCAGCTTCGGGACTAATCAAGAGACCCAGTACTTC. Translation: CASSFGTNQETQYF.

The chain combines TRBV28 with TRBJ2-6; D might be TRBD2 (5 bases). Looked up from germline, CDR1 is MDHEN and CDR2 is SYDVKM. The CDR3 totals 16 residues. Trimming took off 6 bases at V and 0 bases at J, with 12 bases between the two ends. Written as DNA, the CDR3 is TGTGCCAGCAGACTAGGGTTGAGCTCTGGGGCCAACGTCCTGACTTTC. It is translated as CASRLGLSSGANVLTF.

The chain joins TRBV27 to TRBJ2-5, with 7 nucleotides matching TRBD2. Germline CDR1 MNHEY, CDR2 SMNVEV (reference sequence). The CDR3 has 13 residues. The V and J ends lost 5 bases and 14 bases, in that order; junction bases with no gene match: 14. The CDR3 DNA reads TGTGCCAGCAGTCCAAACCGGGACTACGGGCAATACTTC. It is translated as CASSPNRDYGQYF.

The genes are TRBV10-1 and TRBJ2-3; TRBD1 agrees at 7 bases. The CDR3 consists of 16 residues. The germline gives CDR1 WNHNN, CDR2 SYGVQD (reference sequence). Losses at the gene ends were 6 bases for V and 3 bases for J; bases not matched to a gene: 12. The DNA for the CDR3 is TGCGCCAGCAGCGGATCCGGGACAGTCCCTACAGATACGCAGTATTTT. It translates to CASSGSGTVPTDTQYF.

The chain links TRBV27 to TRBJ1-2; TRBD1 agrees at 11 bases. The germline CDR1 and CDR2 sequences are MNHEY and SMNVEV (reference sequence). This CDR3 is 16 amino acids long. V gave up 3 bases and J gave up 5 bases; unmatched junction bases: 8. The CDR3 loop is CASSLAPGQGGYGYTF. The CDR3 DNA reads as TGTGCCAGCAGTTTGGCGCCGGGACAGGGGGGGTATGGCTACACCTTC.

The gene calls are TRBV28 and TRBJ2-5; possibly TRBD2 for D (6 bases). Germline V gene lookup returns CDR1 MDHEN and CDR2 SYDVKM. Trimming pared 5 bases from V and 2 bases from J, leaving 15 bases between. This CDR3 contains 15 residues. The CDR3 coding sequence is TGTGCCAGCAGTCCGGGACTCTTCCGACAAGAGACCCAGTACTTC. Translation: CASSPGLFRQETQYF.

V and J are TRBV29-1 and TRBJ1-1, with D hard to call. The V gene's germline CDR1 is SQVTM and CDR2 ANQGSEA. V was pared by 5 bases and J by 11 bases, with 12 bases between. The CDR3 has 10 amino acids. As DNA, the CDR3 is TGCAGCGTTCTCCACGGTTGGGCTTTCTTT. Translation: CSVLHGWAFF.

The V call is TRBV27, the J call TRBJ1-2, with D unresolved. Germline V gene data show CDR1 as MNHEY and CDR2 as SMNVEV (reference sequence). V was shortened by 0 bases and J by 7 bases, with 15 bases between the two germline ends. The CDR3 loop spans 15 amino acids. The CDR3 DNA reads as TGTGCCAGCAGTTTATCTTTGGCATTGGACCGTGGCTACACCTTC. Protein sequence: CASSLSLALDRGYTF.

V gene TRBV7-2 combines with J gene TRBJ2-1, with D maybe TRBD2 (6 bases). Trimming took 5 bases from V and 3 from J, leaving 23 bases between them. Germline V CDR1 and CDR2: SGHTA, FQGNSA. CDR3 length equals 18 residues. The CDR3, as DNA: TGTGCCAGCAGCGGCATAGCCCGGGACTCCATTTACTACAATGAGCAGTTCTTC. As protein: CASSGIARDSIYYNEQFF.

This chain joins TRBV5-6 and TRBJ2-1; 11 bases are a match to TRBD2. CDR1 and CDR2 from the germline V gene are SGHDT and YYEEEE. The CDR3 is 17 amino acids. V dropped 2 bases and J dropped 4; count of bases not matched to a gene: 8. CDR3 residues: CASSFGLAGGKYNEQFF. The CDR3 DNA sequence: TGTGCCAGCAGCTTCGGGCTAGCGGGAGGAAAATACAATGAGCAGTTCTTC.

The chain joins TRBV5-1 to TRBJ1-4, with D possibly TRBD1 on 5 matching bases. This CDR3 is 15 amino acids long. V lost 0 bases, J lost 5 bases, and 11 bases lay in between. Germline CDR1 is SGHRS and CDR2 is YFSETQ. The CDR3 nucleotides read TGCGCCAGCAGCTTGGCTCAGGGCAGAAATGAAAAACTGTTTTTT. As protein: CASSLAQGRNEKLFF.

This chain links TRBV6-6 with TRBJ1-3; D not certain. Germline CDR1 reads MNHNY; CDR2 reads SVGAGI (reference sequence). This CDR3 is built from 11 residues. Trimming took off 6 bases at V and 8 bases at J, with 8 bases between the two ends. The CDR3 protein is CASSRSHTIYF. CDR3 nucleotides: TGTGCCAGCAGCCGGTCCCACACCATATATTTT.

The V gene is TRBV5-1, the J gene TRBJ1-5; unclear D gene. V was trimmed by 4 bases and J by 7 bases, leaving 12 bases between them. The CDR3 has 13 amino acids. CDR1 and CDR2 (germline): SGHRS, YFSETQ. This CDR3 reads CASSMDQSQPQHF. DNA of the CDR3: TGCGCCAGCAGCATGGATCAGTCACAGCCCCAGCATTTT.

Written as DNA, the CDR3 is TGTGCCAGCAGTTATACAGATTCGGATGGCGGGGAGCTGTTTTTT. Protein sequence: CASSYTDSDGGELFF. The rearrangement links TRBV6-6 to TRBJ2-2; D is undetermined. V gave up 3 bases and J gave up 7 bases, with 15 bases separating them. The CDR3 has 15 amino acids. CDR1 and CDR2 (germline): MNHNY, SVGAGI (reference sequence).